This T cell receptor (beta chain) was obtained from a study of response to subunit inactivated influenza vaccine. TCRdb reanalysed the RT-PCR reads using MiXCR and keeps one entry per CDR3 protein. This table has roughly 180,000 distinct CDR3 sequences, nearly 9.5% appearing once. There are many counts of this clonotype. Its specificity is unknown. The germline gives CDR1 LGHNA, CDR2 YNFKEQ. The CDR3 sequence is 15 residues long. Trimming stripped 3 bases from V and 0 bases from J, with 9 bases between. Findings and limits, study-wide: Few new T cells, the authors suggested, are recruited by each seasonal influenza vaccination.

This receptor was identified in a man between 45 and 60 years old who received an inactivated influenza vaccine. V usage is TRBV4-2 and J usage is TRBJ2-1, with D perhaps TRBD2 (6 bases). The sample consisted of non-naive T cells sorted from PBMCs, taken on the day of vaccination. The CDR3 DNA reads TGTGCCAGCAGCCAGAGCGGGCCCTCCTACAATGAGCAGTTCTTC. This encodes CASSQSGPSYNEQFF.